One sample yielded the 30 T cell receptor beta chains listed below, sequenced in a study of read filtering for tumor transcriptome and immune sequencing. Molecular barcoded adaptors covering alpha/delta and beta/gamma chains were used on roughly 400 ng RNA. TCRdb processed the reads anew with MiXCR; each CDR3 protein has one entry. The profile shows tens of thousands of distinct CDR3 sequences, roughly 19% of them singletons. The specimen sequenced was a population of CD138-negative cells sorted from bone marrow. All receptors derive from a donor at least 40 years old with multiple myeloma.

This clonotype was observed at least ten times. The rearrangement links TRBV5-1 to TRBJ2-7, with a weak D call TRBD2 (6 bases). CDR1 is SGHRS, CDR2 YFSETQ, per germline. The CDR3 covers 15 residues. Trimming removed 0 bases at V and 0 bases at J, with 10 bases between. CDR3 sequence: CASSLDGGSSYEQYF. CDR3 DNA sequence: TGCGCCAGCAGCTTGGATGGAGGGAGCTCCTACGAGCAGTACTTC. The full variable domain, in which reference TRBV5-1 and TRBJ2-7 provide the parts outside the CDR3, is KAGVTQTPRYLIKTRGQQVTLSCSPISGHRSVSWYQQTPGQGLQFLFEYFSETQRNKGNFPGRFSGRQFSNSRSEMNVSTLELGDSALYLCASSLDGGSSYEQYFGPGTRLTVT.

There are many counts of this clonotype. The rearrangement joins TRBV7-9 to TRBJ1-1; D remains ambiguous. The germline V gene encodes CDR1 SEHNR and CDR2 FQNEAQ (reference sequence). V was cut by 1 base and J by 6 bases, with 12 bases left in between. This CDR3 has 14 amino acids. CDR3 amino acids: CASSLVGSRAEAFF. Here the CDR3 DNA reads TGTGCCAGCAGCTTAGTGGGTTCGAGGGCTGAAGCTTTCTTT.

This rearrangement joins TRBV19 to TRBJ1-4; D uncertain. Germline CDR1 and CDR2: LNHDA and SQIVND (reference sequence). Between the trimmed V and J ends, which lost 7 bases and 3 bases, there was a span of 9 bases. CDR3 length: 13 amino acids. CDR3 sequence reads: CASKTHANEKLFF. The CDR3 DNA sequence: TGTGCCAGTAAAACACATGCTAATGAAAAACTGTTTTTT.

The table lists this clonotype with many counts. The chain recombines TRBV20-1 with TRBJ2-1; possibly TRBD2 for D (6 bases). V was cut by 4 bases and J by 13 bases, with 14 bases left in between. The CDR3 sequence is 11 residues long. Germline V gene data show CDR1 as DFQATT and CDR2 as SNEGSKA (reference sequence). CDR3 in amino acids: CSAILADKQFF. DNA for the CDR3: TGCAGTGCTATACTAGCCGATAAACAGTTCTTC.

V and J are TRBV12-3 or TRBV12-4 and TRBJ1-5; D is unclear. Deletions cut 6 bases from V and 4 bases from J, with 16 bases between. CDR3 size: 15 residues. This chain's CDR3 is CASRSPGPRNQPQHF. CDR3 coding DNA: TGTGCCAGCAGGTCCCCGGGTCCAAGGAATCAGCCCCAGCATTTT.

Ten or more counts support this clonotype. The chain employs TRBV28 and TRBJ1-5; D gene uncertain. In germline, CDR1 is MDHEN, CDR2 SYDVKM. Deletions cut 5 bases from V and 4 bases from J, with 15 bases between. This CDR3 contains 15 residues. The CDR3 bases are TGTGCCAGCAGTCCCCAAAGTGGAGGGAATCAGCCCCAGCATTTT. It codes for CASSPQSGGNQPQHF.

This clonotype was counted a few times. The chain has TRBV5-1 and TRBJ2-1; D perhaps matches TRBD1 (6 bases). Germline V lookup: CDR1 SGHRS, CDR2 YFSETQ. Between the trimmed V and J ends, which lost 4 bases and 5 bases, there was a span of 13 bases. The CDR3 sequence is 14 residues long. CDR3 sequence reads: CASSEQGPNNEQFF. CDR3 nucleotide sequence: TGCGCCAGCAGCGAACAGGGTCCTAACAATGAGCAGTTCTTC.

This clonotype was picked up a small number of times. The junction departs from germline at one end; a sequencing error may be responsible. The rearrangement joins TRBV7-9 to TRBJ2-1, with 7 bases aligning to TRBD2. Germline-derived CDR1 and CDR2 are SEHNR and FQNEAQ (reference sequence). The CDR3 has 14 amino acids. CDR3 in amino acids: CASSFFSGFNEQLF. Here the CDR3 DNA reads TGTGCCAGCAGCTTTTTTAGCGGGTTCAATGAGCAGCTCTTC.

This clonotype was counted at least ten times. The J gene is TRBJ1-5, the V gene TRBV7-9; D is possibly TRBD1 (5 bases). The V and J ends lost 5 bases and 1 base respectively, with 12 bases between them. This CDR3 spans 15 amino acids. The germline gives CDR1 SEHNR, CDR2 FQNEAQ (reference sequence). As DNA, the CDR3 is TGTGCCAGCAGCAAAGGGACGGGGAGCAATCAGCCCCAGCATTTT. This translates into CASSKGTGSNQPQHF.

This clonotype was found a few times. The V call is TRBV29-1, the J call TRBJ2-3, with D maybe TRBD1 (5 bases). Germline assignment: CDR1 SQVTM and CDR2 ANQGSEA. With 7 bases removed from V and 0 bases from J, the gap between germline ends came to 8 bases. The CDR3 is 12 residues long. For the CDR3, the DNA is TGCAGCGCTCACAGGAGCACAGATACGCAGTATTTT. Protein sequence: CSAHRSTDTQYF.

This clonotype showed up many times. The rearrangement joins TRBV10-1 to TRBJ2-1; 11 bases agree with TRBD2. Germline CDR1 WNHNN, CDR2 SYGVQD (reference sequence). This CDR3 comprises 17 residues. V gave up 2 bases and J gave up 7 bases; unmatched junction bases: 10. CDR3 in DNA: TGCGCCAGCAGTGAGAGGCTAGCGGGGGGCCGGGCAAATGAGCAGTTCTTC. Amino acid sequence: CASSERLAGGRANEQFF.

On this clonotype: This CDR3 is missing its conserved last phenylalanine or tryptophan, likely due to a read error. This chain connects TRBV7-9 to TRBJ2-3; TRBD2 matches 10 bases. The V gene end was trimmed by 8 bases and the J gene end by 2 bases; junction bases not matched to a gene: 10. Germline lookup yields CDR1 SEHNR and CDR2 FQNEAQ (reference sequence). CDR3 length equals 16 residues. CDR3: CASSDPGLAITDTQYL. Written as DNA, the CDR3 is TGTGCCAGCTCGGACCCGGGACTAGCGATCACAGATACGCAGTATCTT.

Of note for this clonotype: This clone may be a read error of a much larger clone one base away. The V call is TRBV7-9, the J call TRBJ1-5; D is undetermined. Germline values: CDR1 SEHNR, CDR2 FQNEAQ (reference sequence). This CDR3 contains 13 residues. The CDR3 reads CASSASQETPRHF. The CDR3 nucleotides are TGTGCCAGCAGCGCTAGTCAGGAAACGCCCCGGCATTTT.

This clonotype was seen repeatedly, ten times or more. The J gene is TRBJ2-3, the V gene TRBV20-1; weak D call: TRBD2 (5 bases). The germline CDR1 and CDR2 sequences are DFQATT and SNEGSKA (reference sequence). This CDR3 has 13 residues. The V gene lost 8 bases and the J gene lost 2 bases, with 14 bases spanning the gap. CDR3 in amino acids: CSTTGILTDTQYF. In DNA form, the CDR3 reads TGCAGTACAACCGGGATACTCACAGATACGCAGTATTTT.

Many counts were recorded for this clonotype. This CDR3 fails to terminate in the conserved phenylalanine or tryptophan, so it likely reflects a read error. This chain links TRBV19 with TRBJ2-3; D is unresolved. V lost 4 bases, J lost 0 bases, and 8 bases lay in between. The CDR3 covers 14 residues. Germline CDR1 reads LNHDA; CDR2 reads SQIVND (reference sequence). The DNA of the CDR3 is TGTGCCAGTAGTAAATTGGCTAGCACAGATACGCAGTATCTT. This gives the protein CASSKLASTDTQYL.

This clonotype was recorded at least ten times. The chain couples TRBV4-1 to TRBJ2-5, with 11 bases aligning to TRBD2. The CDR3 is made up of 19 amino acids. Germline-derived CDR1 and CDR2 are MGHRA and YSYEKL. After removal of 5 bases from V and 2 bases from J, the junction contained 16 bases not matched to a gene. CDR3 DNA: TGCGCCAGCAGCAGGGCTCGGCTAGCGGGGGGAGTGGGACAAGAGACCCAGTACTTC. It is translated as CASSRARLAGGVGQETQYF.

This sequence joins TRBV10-1 and TRBJ2-1; D might be TRBD2 (5 bases). The CDR3 length is 15 residues. The germline CDR1 and CDR2 sequences are WNHNN and SYGVQD (reference sequence). V was cut by 8 bases and J by 1 base, with 15 bases left in between. The CDR3 nucleotides read TGCGCCAGCGCCCCGGGGAGCCCGTCCTACAATGAGCAGTTCTTC. This translates into CASAPGSPSYNEQFF.

This clonotype turned up a few times. The rearrangement joins TRBV20-1 to TRBJ2-7, with D uncertain. CDR3 length equals 14 residues. V lost 6 bases and J 3 bases, leaving 18 bases between the germline ends. CDR1 is DFQATT and CDR2 is SNEGSKA in the germline V gene (reference sequence). CDR3 loop: CSADRGTGDYEQYF. The CDR3 nucleotides are TGCAGTGCCGATAGAGGCACTGGTGACTACGAGCAGTACTTC.

This clonotype was observed many times. The chain couples TRBV20-1 to TRBJ2-7; D is unresolved. Trimming pared 3 bases from V and 2 bases from J, leaving 14 bases between. The CDR3 contains 14 residues. Germline lookup yields CDR1 DFQATT and CDR2 SNEGSKA (reference sequence). The CDR3 DNA reads as TGCAGTGCTAGGTTCAGTCAGAGAGCCTACGAGCAGTACTTC. It translates to CSARFSQRAYEQYF.

Of note for this clonotype: A much larger clone differs from this one at a single base, so this may be a read error. V and J are TRBV10-2 and TRBJ1-4; D might be TRBD1 (5 bases). The CDR3 extends over 13 amino acids. Germline CDR1 reads WSHSY; CDR2 reads SAAADI. Here the CDR3 reads CASGTISGDTRYF. DNA of the CDR3: TGCGCCAGCGGGACCATTTCTGGGGATACGCGGTATTTT.

This clonotype showed up many times. The chain employs TRBV28 and TRBJ2-3; D unresolved. Between the trimmed V and J ends, which lost 5 bases and 0 bases, there was a span of 9 bases. This CDR3 region has 14 residues. Germline CDR1 MDHEN, CDR2 SYDVKM. CDR3 amino acids: CASSTQDSTDTQYF. The CDR3 DNA sequence: TGTGCCAGCAGTACCCAAGACAGCACAGATACGCAGTATTTT.

This clonotype was detected many times. The chain uses TRBV7-3 and TRBJ1-1; D is unclear. The V end lost 2 bases, the J end lost 1 base, and 11 bases lay between the germline ends. CDR3 size: 15 residues. The V gene's germline CDR1 is SGHTA and CDR2 FQGTGA. In nucleotides, the CDR3 is TGTGCCAGCAGCTTAGATATAGGGCAGAACACTGAAGCTTTCTTT. It yields the protein CASSLDIGQNTEAFF.

Points on this clonotype: This likely stems from a read error, as it lies one base from a far larger clone. The J gene is TRBJ2-7, the V gene TRBV5-5; 12 bases agree with TRBD2. Per the germline V gene, CDR1 is SGHKS and CDR2 is YYEKEE (reference sequence). The CDR3 covers 15 residues. J gave up 12 bases and V 4 bases, and 14 bases lay outside the gene matches. The CDR3 DNA follows: TGTGCCAGCAGCCGGCGACTAGCGGGAGAAAGTTATCCGTACTTC. Its translation is CASSRRLAGESYPYF.

In the case of this clonotype: A much larger clone lies one base from this, so it may be a read error. The gene calls are TRBV28 and TRBJ2-3; unclear D gene. CDR1 is MDHEN and CDR2 is SYDVKM in the germline V gene. The CDR3 is made up of 14 amino acids. CDR3 in amino acids: CASSPARRTDTPYF. The CDR3, as DNA: TGTGCCAGCAGCCCGGCTAGACGCACAGATACGCCGTATTTT. Drawing the rest from reference TRBV28 and TRBJ2-3, the complete variable domain is DVKVTQSSRYLVKRTGEKVFLECVQDMDHENMFWYRQDPGLGLRLIYFSYDVKMKEKGDIPEGYSVSREKKERFSLILESASTNQTSMYLCASSPARRTDTPYFGPGTRLTVL.

This clonotype was recorded a few times. J is TRBJ1-2 and V is TRBV14, with D perhaps matching TRBD1 (6 bases). The V gene lost 6 bases and the J gene lost 7 bases, with 18 bases spanning the gap. CDR1 is SGHDN, CDR2 FVKESK, per germline. There are 14 residues in the CDR3. The DNA of the CDR3 is TGTGCCAGCAGTCCACAGGGTGCTGGTCTTGGCTACACCTTC. It translates to CASSPQGAGLGYTF.

This clonotype was recorded at least ten times. The chain employs TRBV19 and TRBJ2-2, with D unresolved. Trimming removed 9 bases from V and 5 bases from J, with 13 bases in between. The CDR3 is 13 amino acids. Germline V CDR1 and CDR2: LNHDA, SQIVND (reference sequence). The CDR3 loop reads CASSRDPTGELFF. CDR3 coding DNA: TGTGCCAGCTCAAGGGATCCTACCGGGGAGCTGTTTTTT. The entire variable domain, with the rest obtained from reference TRBV19 and TRBJ2-2, is as follows: DGGITQSPKYLFRKEGQNVTLSCEQNLNHDAMYWYRQDPGQGLRLIYYSQIVNDFQKGDIAEGYSVSREKKESFPLTVTSAQKNPTAFYLCASSRDPTGELFFGEGSRLTVL.

In this sample, this clonotype turned up many times. The V call is TRBV7-2, the J call TRBJ2-5; TRBD1 matches at 7 bases. The junction had 4 bases not matched to a gene; V was cut back by 1 base and J by 5 bases. Germline lookup yields CDR1 SGHTA and CDR2 FQGNSA. The CDR3 is 14 amino acids. CDR3 protein: CASSLDRGPETQYF. Here the CDR3 DNA reads TGTGCCAGCAGCTTAGACAGGGGCCCGGAGACCCAGTACTTC.

This clonotype was seen a handful of times. The genes are TRBV3-1 and TRBJ2-3, with D possibly TRBD2 on 6 matching bases. The V gene's germline CDR1 is LGHDT and CDR2 YNNKEL (reference sequence). V was shortened by 2 bases and J by 2 bases, with 14 bases between the two germline ends. CDR3 length: 16 amino acids. Here the CDR3 reads CASSQPVGSDTDTQYF. DNA for the CDR3: TGTGCCAGCAGCCAACCCGTCGGGAGTGACACAGATACGCAGTATTTT.

This clonotype was detected many times. V gene TRBV12-3 or TRBV12-4 combines with J gene TRBJ2-5; 8 bases agree with TRBD1. J lost 5 bases, V lost 6 bases, and 8 bases had no gene match. This CDR3 region has 14 residues. CDR3 region: CASRPGQAWETQYF. The CDR3 nucleotides read TGTGCCAGCAGGCCGGGACAGGCGTGGGAGACCCAGTACTTC.

In this sample, this clonotype turned up many times. The chain joins TRBV28 to TRBJ2-7; maybe TRBD1 (5 bases). Germline loops: CDR1 MDHEN, CDR2 SYDVKM. The germline V and J ends were trimmed by 7 bases and 2 bases, with 9 bases remaining between them. This CDR3 comprises 12 residues. In DNA form, the CDR3 reads TGTGCCAGCAAGGGGTCCCCCTACGAGCAGTACTTC. Amino acids: CASKGSPYEQYF.